The rows below give T cell receptor beta chains drawn from one sample of a study of beta chain features in type 1 diabetes. Some clones are missing from TCRdb's copy, which holds only in-frame ones; the method was immunoSEQ multiplex PCR. The sample has approximately 170,000 clones, 63% seen once; the top ten hold roughly 0.095%. The sequenced material came from naive CD4+ T cells from blood. The receptors here all came from a young man with type 1 diabetes. Each CDR3 is given with its conserved first and last residue. D genes are given only for firm matches. Only part of the rows carry a size: once, few, many, or a class if the clone is expanded.

clone_size,v_call,j_call,d_call,cdr3_aa,cdr3_nt
-,TRBV20-1,TRBJ2-3,-,CSALGTDTQYF,TGCAGTGCTTTAGGCACAGATACGCAGTATTTT
-,TRBV30,TRBJ2-7,TRBD2,CAWSQLARNEQYF,TGTGCCTGGAGCCAACTAGCGAGGAACGAGCAGTACTTC
few,TRBV30,TRBJ2-5,-,CAWDREGWQETQYF,TGTGCCTGGGACCGAGAGGGGTGGCAGGAGACCCAGTACTTC
few,TRBV7-9,TRBJ1-5,-,CASSLAGSNQPQHF,TGTGCCAGCAGCTTAGCGGGCAGCAATCAGCCCCAGCATTTT
few,TRBV4-3,TRBJ2-7,-,CASSQVYRVHEQYF,TGCGCCAGCAGCCAAGTGTACAGGGTTCACGAGCAGTACTTC
-,TRBV9,TRBJ2-3,TRBD2,CASSRSGGSIDTQYF,TGTGCCAGCAGCCGGTCGGGAGGCAGTATTGATACGCAGTATTTT
-,TRBV29-1,TRBJ2-6,-,CSVGERISGANVLTF,TGCAGCGTTGGTGAACGGATCTCTGGGGCCAACGTCCTGACTTTC
-,TRBV6-5,TRBJ1-2,TRBD1,CASTGTGDGYTF,TGTGCCAGTACCGGGACAGGGGACGGCTACACCTTC
-,TRBV30,TRBJ1-5,-,CAWNREFGGPQHF,TGTGCCTGGAACCGAGAATTTGGGGGGCCCCAGCATTTT
-,TRBV30,TRBJ2-7,-,CAWSVGAYEQYF,TGTGCCTGGAGTGTCGGAGCCTACGAGCAGTACTTC
few,TRBV7-9,TRBJ2-5,TRBD1,CASSSGQGTETQYF,TGTGCCAGCAGCTCGGGACAGGGGACGGAGACCCAGTACTTC
-,TRBV30,TRBJ2-5,TRBD2,CAWSVSRTSGQETQYF,TGTGCCTGGAGTGTATCCCGGACTAGCGGACAAGAGACCCAGTACTTC
few,TRBV4-3,TRBJ1-6,-,CASSLGTADNSPLHF,TGCGCCAGCAGCCTCGGGACGGCGGATAATTCACCCCTCCACTTT
-,TRBV4-3,TRBJ2-7,-,CASSQTAITYEQYF,TGCGCCAGCAGCCAAACAGCTATAACCTACGAGCAGTACTTC
-,TRBV30,TRBJ2-5,-,CAWAPRQWETQYF,TGTGCCTGGGCCCCAAGGCAATGGGAGACCCAGTACTTC
few,TRBV5-1,TRBJ2-5,-,CASSPGQPQETQYF,TGCGCCAGCAGCCCTGGACAGCCACAAGAGACCCAGTACTTC
-,TRBV18,TRBJ2-1,-,CASSVGPSYNEQFF,TGTGCCAGCTCAGTCGGACCGAGCTACAATGAGCAGTTCTTC
-,TRBV10-3,TRBJ1-1,-,CAISESGFTEAFF,TGTGCCATCAGTGAGTCAGGGTTCACTGAAGCTTTCTTT
-,TRBV11-2,TRBJ2-1,-,CASSSGQWTYNEQFF,TGTGCCAGCAGCTCCGGGCAATGGACTTACAATGAGCAGTTCTTC
-,TRBV6-5,TRBJ2-7,TRBD2,CASSRGVFSSYEQYF,TGTGCCAGCAGCCGGGGGGTTTTCAGCTCCTACGAGCAGTACTTC
few,TRBV29-1,TRBJ2-4,-,CSVVENIQYF,TGCAGCGTGGTTGAAAACATTCAGTACTTC
-,TRBV7-9,TRBJ2-3,-,CASTLGEVTDTQYF,TGTGCCAGCACCCTCGGGGAGGTAACAGATACGCAGTATTTT
-,TRBV29-1,TRBJ1-5,-,CSVEVDSNQPQHF,TGCAGCGTTGAGGTCGATAGCAATCAGCCCCAGCATTTT
-,TRBV7-9,TRBJ1-4,-,CASSLVPTATNEKLFF,TGTGCCAGCAGCTTAGTTCCCACAGCAACTAATGAAAAACTGTTTTTT
-,TRBV9,TRBJ2-7,TRBD1,CASSPEGATYEQYF,TGTGCCAGCAGCCCCGAGGGGGCAACCTACGAGCAGTACTTC
-,TRBV7-8,TRBJ2-1,-,CASSFKGNDNEQFF,TGTGCCAGCAGCTTCAAGGGGAATGACAATGAGCAGTTCTTC
few,TRBV7-9,TRBJ2-1,-,CASSLSGYNEQFF,TGTGCCAGCAGCTTATCTGGGTACAATGAGCAGTTCTTC
-,TRBV5-1,TRBJ2-3,TRBD1,CASRSSDRGDTQYF,TGCGCCAGCAGATCCTCGGACAGGGGAGATACGCAGTATTTT
few,TRBV29-1,TRBJ2-7,-,CSVEGGRFEQYF,TGCAGCGTTGAGGGGGGCCGGTTCGAGCAGTACTTC
few,TRBV28,TRBJ2-6,-,CASSLLSILPGANVLTF,TGTGCCAGCAGTTTATTAAGTATCTTGCCCGGGGCCAACGTCCTGACTTTC
once,TRBV5-1,TRBJ2-7,-,CASSLVPGSYEQYF,TGCGCCAGCAGCTTGGTCCCAGGCTCCTACGAGCAGTACTTC
few,TRBV9,TRBJ2-5,TRBD1,CASSPGGNRGETQYF,TGTGCCAGCAGCCCAGGAGGGAACAGGGGGGAGACCCAGTACTTC
-,TRBV18,TRBJ2-7,-,CASSPPTGWEQYF,TGTGCCAGCTCACCACCGACTGGGTGGGAGCAGTACTTC
-,TRBV30,TRBJ2-3,-,CAWRVADTQYF,TGTGCCTGGAGGGTTGCAGATACGCAGTATTTT
-,TRBV4-3,TRBJ1-1,-,CASSRVVNTEAFF,TGCGCCAGCAGTCGTGTGGTGAACACTGAAGCTTTCTTT
once,TRBV6-5,TRBJ2-1,-,CASTPKWGHEQFF,TGTGCCAGCACCCCAAAGTGGGGGCATGAGCAGTTCTTC
-,TRBV5-1,TRBJ2-1,TRBD2,CASSPRGDEQFF,TGCGCCAGCAGCCCTCGGGGGGATGAGCAGTTCTTC
-,TRBV27,TRBJ1-2,-,CASSAPGQTYGYTF,TGTGCCAGCAGTGCACCGGGACAAACCTATGGCTACACCTTC
-,TRBV2,TRBJ2-3,-,CASSEGHTQYF,TGTGCCAGCAGTGAAGGCCATACGCAGTATTTT
-,TRBV25-1,TRBJ2-3,TRBD2,CASSEGGAGRDTQYF,TGTGCCAGCAGTGAAGGCGGAGCGGGGAGAGATACGCAGTATTTT
-,TRBV2,TRBJ2-5,-,CASRRGQARGETQYF,TGTGCCAGCAGGAGAGGGCAGGCCCGCGGGGAGACCCAGTACTTC
-,TRBV7-9,TRBJ2-4,-,CASSLVTADKNIQYF,TGTGCCAGCAGCTTGGTAACGGCCGACAAAAACATTCAGTACTTC
once,TRBV4-1,TRBJ2-1,TRBD2,CASSEEPTGGGPYNEQFF,TGCGCCAGCAGCGAAGAACCTACGGGCGGGGGTCCCTACAATGAGCAGTTCTTC
few,TRBV10-3,TRBJ2-1,TRBD2,CAISDPGTSGYNEQFF,TGTGCCATCAGTGACCCCGGGACTAGCGGTTACAATGAGCAGTTCTTC
-,TRBV28,TRBJ1-1,-,CASAGVDTEAFF,TGTGCCAGCGCAGGGGTCGACACTGAAGCTTTCTTT
-,TRBV7-2,TRBJ2-7,TRBD2,CASSSTSVENEQYF,TGTGCCAGCAGCTCGACTAGCGTCGAGAACGAGCAGTACTTC
-,TRBV9,TRBJ2-5,TRBD2,CASSVDKGTSEPQYF,TGTGCCAGCAGCGTAGATAAAGGGACTAGCGAGCCCCAGTACTTC
-,TRBV6-6,TRBJ1-5,TRBD1,CASRTGGQSNQPQHF,TGTGCCAGCAGGACAGGGGGTCAGAGCAATCAGCCCCAGCATTTT
-,TRBV20-1,TRBJ2-1,-,CSSGGGLEQFF,TGCAGCTCAGGCGGAGGGCTGGAGCAGTTCTTC
-,TRBV15,TRBJ1-2,TRBD1,CATSRDRIRGSYGYTF,TGTGCCACCAGCAGAGATCGTATCAGGGGGAGCTATGGCTACACCTTC